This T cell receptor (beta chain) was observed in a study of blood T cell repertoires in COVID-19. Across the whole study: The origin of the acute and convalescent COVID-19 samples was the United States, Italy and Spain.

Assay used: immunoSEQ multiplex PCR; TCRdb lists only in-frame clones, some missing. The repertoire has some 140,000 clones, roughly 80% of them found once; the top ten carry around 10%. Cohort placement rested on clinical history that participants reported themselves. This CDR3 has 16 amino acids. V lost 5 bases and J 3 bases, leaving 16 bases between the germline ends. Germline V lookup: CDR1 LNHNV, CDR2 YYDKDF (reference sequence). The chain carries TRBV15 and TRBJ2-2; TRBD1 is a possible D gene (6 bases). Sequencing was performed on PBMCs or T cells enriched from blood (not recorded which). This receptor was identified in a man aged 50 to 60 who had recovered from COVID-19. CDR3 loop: CATSPYPTGHTGELFF. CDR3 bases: TGTGCCACCAGCCCGTACCCGACAGGACACACCGGGGAGCTGTTTTTT.